The 18 T cell receptor beta chains listed next were all sequenced from one sample in a study of blood T cell repertoires in COVID-19. Clones were sequenced by immunoSEQ multiplex PCR, and TCRdb holds only the in-frame ones, with some missing. The sample lists 85,000 to 110,000 clones; approximately 88% were seen once. The sequenced material came from peripheral blood. The receptors here all came from a human donor in a cohort sampled during active COVID-19.

This clone was seen a single time. The genes are TRBV18 and TRBJ1-1; no firm D call. The CDR3 length is 14 residues. The germline V and J ends were trimmed by 4 bases and 5 bases, with 14 bases remaining between them. CDR1 is KGHSH, CDR2 LQKENI, per germline. The CDR3 here is CASSRLGRGTEAFF. The CDR3 DNA reads as TGTGCCAGCTCACGACTAGGACGAGGTACTGAAGCTTTCTTT. Filled out from reference TRBV18 and TRBJ1-1, the complete variable domain reads NAGVMQNPRHLVRRRGQEARLRCSPMKGHSHVYWYRQLPEEGLKFMVYLQKENIIDESGMPKERFSAEFPKEGPSILRIQQVVRGDSAAYFCASSRLGRGTEAFFGQGTRLTVV.

CDR3 bases: TGTGCCAGCAGCCAAGAGGGTCGGGAATTGCTCTACGGCTACACCTTC. Translation gives CASSQEGRELLYGYTF. The rearrangement links TRBV4-2 to TRBJ1-2; D remains unclear. The CDR3 runs 16 residues. In germline, CDR1 is LGHNA, CDR2 YNFKEQ. V was shortened by 0 bases and J by 8 bases, with 19 bases between the two germline ends.

The chain has TRBV18 and TRBJ1-6; 7 positions agree with TRBD1. This CDR3 has 14 residues. Germline V gene sequence: CDR1 KGHSH, CDR2 LQKENI. Unmatched junction bases numbered 7, after V lost 5 bases and J lost 9 bases. Written as DNA, the CDR3 is TGTGCCAGCTCAACCGGGACAGAGGGTTCACCCCTCCACTTT. It encodes CASSTGTEGSPLHF.

CDR3 bases: TGCGCCAGCAGCCAAGATACAGGGAAGGATGGCTACACCTTC. Protein sequence: CASSQDTGKDGYTF. The genes are TRBV4-3 and TRBJ1-2; the D gene is possibly TRBD1 (6 bases). With 0 bases removed from V and 6 bases from J, the gap between germline ends came to 11 bases. Germline V gene sequence: CDR1 LGHNA, CDR2 YSLEER. The CDR3 runs 14 residues.

The V call is TRBV5-4, the J call TRBJ2-7, with 10 bases aligning to TRBD1. Germline V gene data show CDR1 as SGHNT and CDR2 as YYREEE (reference sequence). V lost 0 bases and J lost 6; bases outside the gene matches: 6. The CDR3 contains 15 residues. CDR3 sequence: CASSLVGTGVAEQYF. The DNA for the CDR3 is TGTGCCAGCAGCTTGGTCGGGACAGGGGTCGCCGAGCAGTACTTC.

CDR3 coding DNA: TGTGCCACCGGCTTAGGGGGGGCCACAGATACGCAGTATTTT. It codes for CATGLGGATDTQYF. V gene TRBV10-3 combines with J gene TRBJ2-3; D is perhaps TRBD2 (7 bases). This CDR3 spans 14 amino acids. The germline V gene has CDR1 ENHRY and CDR2 SYGVKD. V lost 10 bases, J lost 2 bases, and 16 bases lay in between.

V is TRBV10-1 and J is TRBJ2-1; D not certain. The CDR3 extends over 13 amino acids. Trimming shortened V by 0 bases and J by 5 bases, and 5 bases separated the two germline ends. Per germline, CDR1 WNHNN and CDR2 SYGVQD (reference sequence). This CDR3 reads CASSESQNNEQFF. The CDR3, as DNA: TGCGCCAGCAGTGAGTCCCAGAACAATGAGCAGTTCTTC.

This chain connects TRBV5-1 to TRBJ1-6; the D is unclear. The CDR3 sequence is 13 residues long. V gave up 2 bases and J gave up 11 bases, with 11 bases separating them. CDR1 and CDR2 from the germline V gene are SGHRS and YFSETQ. CDR3 nucleotide sequence: TGCGCCAGCAGCTTTATTTCCGAGACACCCCTCCACTTT. Translated, it gives CASSFISETPLHF.

The chain couples TRBV2 to TRBJ2-2; D is perhaps TRBD2 (6 bases). CDR1 SNHLY and CDR2 FYNNEI come from the germline V gene. Trimming took 3 bases from V and 0 from J, leaving 8 bases between them. The CDR3 is 15 residues long. The CDR3 protein is CASSEEGANTGELFF. DNA of the CDR3: TGTGCCAGCAGTGAGGAGGGCGCGAACACCGGGGAGCTGTTTTTT.

The chain employs TRBV7-3 and TRBJ2-1, with 7 bases that match TRBD2. CDR3 length: 16 residues. The V gene end was trimmed by 1 base and the J gene end by 3 bases; junction bases not matched to a gene: 6. Germline values: CDR1 SGHTA, CDR2 FQGTGA. DNA for the CDR3: TGTGCCAGCAGCTTAAGGCGGGGGAGAGACTACAATGAGCAGTTCTTC. Translating it yields CASSLRRGRDYNEQFF.

This clone appeared a few times. The CDR3 protein is CASSQGGGNQPQHF. The CDR3 DNA follows: TGCGCCAGCAGCCAGGGGGGTGGCAATCAGCCCCAGCATTTT. The rearrangement joins TRBV5-1 to TRBJ1-5, with TRBD1 matching 7 bases. With 4 bases clipped from V and 2 bases from J, the junction kept 3 bases outside the gene matches. The CDR3 has 14 amino acids. From germline, CDR1 is SGHRS and CDR2 YFSETQ.

The J gene is TRBJ1-1, the V gene TRBV6-5; 8 nucleotides align to TRBD1. Germline V gives CDR1 MNHEY, CDR2 SVGAGI. This CDR3 is 14 amino acids long. V shed 5 bases and J 1 base; nucleotides not matched to a gene: 3. CDR3 sequence: CASSNRGANTEAFF. In DNA, the CDR3 is TGTGCCAGCAGTAACAGGGGGGCGAACACTGAAGCTTTCTTT.

The chain links TRBV5-1 to TRBJ1-3; D is perhaps TRBD1 (5 bases). Deletions cut 7 bases from V and 4 bases from J, with 21 bases between. The CDR3 is made up of 16 amino acids. The V gene's germline CDR1 is SGHRS and CDR2 YFSETQ. CDR3 sequence reads: CASSTGGSGPGNTIYF. CDR3 bases: TGCGCCAGCTCCACGGGAGGTTCGGGACCGGGAAACACCATATATTTT.

CDR3 DNA: TGTGCCAGCAGCGCCCTGGGGGCCGGCGGGGGCTACACCTTC. Protein product: CASSALGAGGGYTF. The chain couples TRBV7-9 to TRBJ1-2, with D tentatively TRBD1 (6 bases). The CDR3 loop spans 14 amino acids. Trimming took off 5 bases at V and 8 bases at J, with 18 bases between the two ends. The germline CDR1 and CDR2 sequences are SEHNR and FQNEAQ (reference sequence).

J is TRBJ2-7 and V is TRBV10-3; 7 bases line up with TRBD2. CDR3 length: 14 residues. V trimming: 10 bases; J trimming: 7 bases; junction bases outside the gene matches: 16. From germline, CDR1 is ENHRY and CDR2 SYGVKD. CDR3 nucleotides: TGTGCCACGGCGGGGGTGACCTATTCTGGGGAGCAGTACTTC. Translated: CATAGVTYSGEQYF.

The CDR3 sequence: CASSQEGQAGEAFF. The CDR3 nucleotides read TGTGCCAGCAGCCAAGAAGGACAGGCCGGTGAAGCTTTCTTT. This chain joins TRBV4-2 and TRBJ1-1; 7 bases fit TRBD1. This CDR3 has 14 amino acids. Per the germline V gene, CDR1 is LGHNA and CDR2 is YNFKEQ. V trimming: 0 bases; J trimming: 7 bases; junction bases outside the gene matches: 5.

The chain links TRBV7-9 to TRBJ2-7, with 7 bases fitting TRBD2. This CDR3 has 14 amino acids. Germline-derived CDR1 and CDR2 are SEHNR and FQNEAQ (reference sequence). The J segment lost 0 bases and the V segment lost 6 bases, leaving 5 bases of the junction unmatched. CDR3 in amino acids: CASSSWDYSYEQYF. In DNA, the CDR3 is TGTGCCAGCAGTTCGTGGGACTACTCCTACGAGCAGTACTTC.

The chain joins TRBV30 to TRBJ2-7; D possibly corresponds to TRBD1 (5 bases). This CDR3 has 16 amino acids. Germline assignment: CDR1 GTSNPN and CDR2 SVGIG (reference sequence). The germline V and J ends were trimmed by 0 bases and 2 bases, with 17 bases remaining between them. The CDR3 region is CAWSVQVRIKPYEQYF. Written as DNA, the CDR3 is TGTGCCTGGAGTGTACAGGTTCGAATCAAACCCTACGAGCAGTACTTC.